These 32 T cell receptor beta chains came from one sample sequenced in a study of blood T cell repertoires in COVID-19 (TCRdb year 2020). The library was produced with the immunoSEQ multiplex PCR assay. TCRdb took over this immuneACCESS table, retaining in-frame rearrangements with V and J assigned. Such tables are incomplete; in checked studies, under half of the missing clones stem from an unresolved V gene, and the remainder is unexplained. This sample holds about 250,000 clones; 90% to 95% were observed only once. The top ten clonotypes cover 1.9% of the sample. The sample was PBMCs or T cells enriched from blood (not recorded which). The receptors were gathered from a woman younger than 35 who had recovered from COVID-19.

The V and J genes are TRBV7-8 and TRBJ1-5; no definite D call. The CDR3 extends over 19 amino acids. The V gene lost 3 bases and the J gene lost 1 base, with 22 bases spanning the gap. Germline values: CDR1 SGHVS, CDR2 FQNEAQ. CDR3: CASSFHGGRHPLSNQPQHF. The CDR3, as DNA: TGTGCCAGCAGCTTCCACGGTGGGAGGCACCCACTGAGCAATCAGCCCCAGCATTTT.

This chain links TRBV5-6 with TRBJ1-1; 9 bases line up with TRBD1. Germline lookup yields CDR1 SGHDT and CDR2 YYEEEE. The V gene end was trimmed by 4 bases and the J gene end by 0 bases; junction bases not matched to a gene: 13. The CDR3 consists of 18 residues. CDR3 loop: CASSLSLTGGTMNTEAFF. CDR3 DNA sequence: TGTGCCAGCAGCCTTAGCTTGACAGGGGGGACCATGAACACTGAAGCTTTCTTT.

J is TRBJ2-3 and V is TRBV5-1; D is possibly TRBD2 (6 bases). Trimming removed 2 bases from V and 2 bases from J, with 9 bases in between. The CDR3 extends over 14 amino acids. Germline V CDR1 and CDR2: SGHRS, YFSETQ. In DNA form, the CDR3 reads TGCGCCAGCAGCTTAAGGCGGGACACAGATACGCAGTATTTT. Protein: CASSLRRDTDTQYF.

The chain uses TRBV7-2 and TRBJ2-7, with 10 bases identical to TRBD2. With V trimmed by 1 base and J by 3 bases, 9 bases remained unmatched. This CDR3 spans 17 amino acids. CDR1 and CDR2 (germline): SGHTA, FQGNSA. The CDR3 sequence is CASSLDQRGGQSYEQYF. The CDR3 region has the DNA TGTGCCAGCAGCTTAGATCAGCGGGGGGGCCAAAGCTACGAGCAGTACTTC.

This clone was recorded once. V usage is TRBV10-3 and J usage is TRBJ1-1, with a weak D call TRBD1 (5 bases). Trimming stripped 3 bases from V and 0 bases from J, with 32 bases between. Germline V gene lookup returns CDR1 ENHRY and CDR2 SYGVKD. This CDR3 spans 22 amino acids. CDR3 in DNA: TGTGCCATCAGTGACCGCAGTACCCAACAAAGGCAGGGAGGACCTATGAACACTGAAGCTTTCTTT. Residues: CAISDRSTQQRQGGPMNTEAFF.

J is TRBJ1-1 and V is TRBV18; 8 nucleotides align to TRBD1. V dropped 6 bases and J dropped 5; count of bases not matched to a gene: 20. Germline V gene data show CDR1 as KGHSH and CDR2 as LQKENI. The CDR3 totals 18 residues. The chain's CDR3 is CASSPRGGATGGCTEAFF. The DNA for the CDR3 is TGTGCCAGCTCCCCTCGGGGTGGGGCTACAGGGGGTTGTACTGAAGCTTTCTTT.

This chain uses TRBV7-8 with TRBJ1-5; maybe TRBD1 (6 bases). The CDR3 extends over 14 amino acids. Germline CDR1 SGHVS, CDR2 FQNEAQ. The V gene lost 6 bases and the J gene lost 4 bases, with 13 bases spanning the gap. The CDR3 nucleotides read TGTGCCAGCAGAGCAGGGGCCCAAAATCAGCCCCAGCATTTT. It yields the protein CASRAGAQNQPQHF.

The CDR3, as DNA: TGCGCCAGCAGCCAAGCCCGGATGGGACTAGCGGGGGGGGATGAGCAGTTCTTC. Protein: CASSQARMGLAGGDEQFF. This chain uses TRBV4-1 with TRBJ2-1; the match to TRBD2 covers 16 bases. The CDR3 is 18 amino acids. V dropped 1 base and J dropped 8; count of bases not matched to a gene: 8. Germline V lookup: CDR1 MGHRA, CDR2 YSYEKL.

The chain joins TRBV24-1 to TRBJ1-6; no clear D gene. This CDR3 contains 14 residues. Trimming stripped 5 bases from V and 4 bases from J, with 8 bases between. CDR1 is KGHDR, CDR2 SFDVKD, per germline. As DNA, the CDR3 is TGTGCCACCAGTGGAACAGAATATAATTCACCCCTCCACTTT. Translation gives CATSGTEYNSPLHF.

As DNA, the CDR3 is TGTGCCAGCTCACCTCCGGACAGCTATGGCTACACCTTC. This codes for CASSPPDSYGYTF. The genes are TRBV18 and TRBJ1-2; a weak D match, TRBD1 (6 bases). The CDR3 runs 13 residues. Trimming removed 3 bases at V and 4 bases at J, with 9 bases between. CDR1 is KGHSH, CDR2 LQKENI, per germline.

J is TRBJ2-7 and V is TRBV7-9, with D perhaps matching TRBD1 (6 bases). This CDR3 comprises 16 residues. The germline V and J ends were trimmed by 4 bases and 5 bases, with 21 bases remaining between them. Germline CDR1 reads SEHNR; CDR2 reads FQNEAQ (reference sequence). The CDR3 DNA follows: TGTGCCAGCAGCTCCCCACTGGACAGAGCCATCAACGAGCAGTACTTC. This encodes CASSSPLDRAINEQYF.

The rearrangement joins TRBV7-3 to TRBJ2-7, with TRBD1 matching over 7 bases. Germline-derived CDR1 and CDR2 are SGHTA and FQGTGA. V dropped 2 bases and J dropped 2; count of bases not matched to a gene: 3. This CDR3 has 14 amino acids. CDR3 sequence: CASSLDRVAYEQYF. CDR3 DNA: TGTGCCAGCAGCTTAGACAGGGTTGCCTACGAGCAGTACTTC.

This chain connects TRBV18 to TRBJ1-6; 7 positions agree with TRBD1. Per germline, CDR1 KGHSH and CDR2 LQKENI. The CDR3 is made up of 15 amino acids. V shed 6 bases and J 10 bases; nucleotides not matched to a gene: 12. Here the CDR3 reads CASSLTGDSGSPLHF. DNA of the CDR3: TGTGCCAGCTCCCTCACAGGGGATTCAGGGTCACCCCTCCACTTT.

The chain is built from TRBV12-3 or TRBV12-4 and TRBJ1-4, with D possibly matching TRBD1 (5 bases). V lost 5 bases and J 17 bases, leaving 18 bases between the germline ends. The CDR3 is 12 amino acids. The CDR3 region is CASSSRTTREFF. The CDR3, as DNA: TGTGCCAGCAGTAGCCGGACAACCCGAGAATTTTTT.

The chain has TRBV3-1 (or the pseudogene TRBV3-2) and TRBJ1-1, with 8 bases aligning to TRBD1. Germline loops: CDR1 LGHDT, CDR2 YNNKEL (reference sequence). V lost 1 base to trimming and J lost 4 bases; unmatched junction nucleotides: 14. The CDR3 contains 18 residues. The CDR3 bases are TGTGCCAGCAGCCAAGCAGCCCAGGGGGCTTGTGAGAGCACTGAAGCTTTCTTT. It is translated as CASSQAAQGACESTEAFF.

The chain uses TRBV19 and TRBJ2-5; possibly TRBD2 for D (5 bases). Germline CDR1 and CDR2: LNHDA and SQIVND (reference sequence). Trimming took off 3 bases at V and 1 base at J, with 6 bases between the two ends. CDR3 length: 13 amino acids. CDR3 in DNA: TGTGCCAGTAGTATCGGGATCCAAGAGACCCAGTACTTC. This encodes CASSIGIQETQYF.

This clone has more than one count but fewer than ten. V gene TRBV12-5 combines with J gene TRBJ1-5, with 9 nucleotides matching TRBD1. Trimming at V came to 4 bases and at J to 3 bases, leaving 7 bases not matched to a gene. The germline V gene has CDR1 LGHNT and CDR2 FRNRAP. The length of the CDR3 is 16 residues. The CDR3 DNA sequence: TGTGCTAGTGGTTCGTCCCGGGACAGGGACAATCAGCCCCAGCATTTT. Amino acids: CASGSSRDRDNQPQHF.

The chain carries TRBV28 and TRBJ2-2; maybe TRBD2 (5 bases). The germline V gene has CDR1 MDHEN and CDR2 SYDVKM. Trimming left V 4 bases short and J 3 bases short, with 18 bases between. The CDR3 has 17 amino acids. CDR3 region: CASSSSLGWEYTGELFF. CDR3 nucleotide sequence: TGTGCCAGCAGTTCTTCTTTGGGGTGGGAGTACACCGGGGAGCTGTTTTTT. Looking up the rest from reference TRBV28 and TRBJ2-2 gives the full variable domain: DVKVTQSSRYLVKRTGEKVFLECVQDMDHENMFWYRQDPGLGLRLIYFSYDVKMKEKGDIPEGYSVSREKKERFSLILESASTNQTSMYLCASSSSLGWEYTGELFFGEGSRLTVL.

The chain recombines TRBV12-3 or TRBV12-4 with TRBJ1-2; D ambiguous. The V end lost 6 bases, the J end lost 5 bases, and 13 bases lay between the germline ends. This CDR3 comprises 13 residues. DNA for the CDR3: TGTGCCAGCAGGAGGGCGTTGGGGTATGGCTACACCTTC. Translated, it gives CASRRALGYGYTF.

The J gene is TRBJ1-1, the V gene TRBV29-1, with 7 positions matching TRBD1. V trimming: 6 bases; J trimming: 5 bases; junction bases outside the gene matches: 6. The CDR3 runs 12 residues. Germline CDR1 and CDR2: SQVTM and ANQGSEA. The CDR3 DNA sequence: TGCAGCGTGAGAAAGGGACAGACTGAAGCTTTCTTT. It translates to CSVRKGQTEAFF.

V gene TRBV19 combines with J gene TRBJ1-2, with 8 nucleotides matching TRBD1. The CDR3 runs to 15 residues. J was trimmed by 4 bases and V by 7 bases; bases with no gene match: 11. Germline V gene lookup returns CDR1 LNHDA and CDR2 SQIVND (reference sequence). For the CDR3, the DNA is TGTGCCAGTACTACGGGACAGGCCCTGTCCTATGGCTACACCTTC. Translation: CASTTGQALSYGYTF.

The rearrangement links TRBV28 to TRBJ1-2, with 8 nucleotides matching TRBD1. The CDR3 has 18 amino acids. Germline-derived CDR1 and CDR2 are MDHEN and SYDVKM. With 5 bases clipped from V and 0 bases from J, the junction kept 14 bases outside the gene matches. This chain's CDR3 is CASSPGQALGLANYGYTF. In DNA, the CDR3 is TGTGCCAGCAGTCCGGGACAGGCTCTAGGGCTAGCTAACTATGGCTACACCTTC.

V usage is TRBV27 and J usage is TRBJ2-2, with D possibly TRBD2 on 6 matching bases. The length of the CDR3 is 14 residues. Germline CDR1 is MNHEY and CDR2 is SMNVEV (reference sequence). The V and J ends lost 4 bases and 6 bases respectively, with 12 bases between them. The CDR3 is CASSSGGNSGELFF. CDR3 bases: TGTGCCAGCAGTTCCGGGGGAAATTCCGGGGAGCTGTTTTTT.

The chain links TRBV6-1 to TRBJ1-1, with D possibly being TRBD1 (5 bases). Between the trimmed V and J ends, which lost 1 base and 11 bases, there was a span of 8 bases. The V gene's germline CDR1 is MNHNS and CDR2 SASEGT. The CDR3 contains 11 residues. The CDR3 DNA sequence: TGTGCCAGCAGTGAAGTAGGGGCGGCTTTCTTT. This encodes CASSEVGAAFF.

The chain carries TRBV7-9 and TRBJ1-1; D call uncertain. The CDR3 contains 12 residues. Germline CDR1 and CDR2: SEHNR and FQNEAQ (reference sequence). Between the trimmed V and J ends, which lost 4 bases and 5 bases, there was a span of 8 bases. The DNA for the CDR3 is TGTGCCAGCAGCTCACAGCCGACTGAAGCTTTCTTT. This codes for CASSSQPTEAFF.

V and J are TRBV5-1 and TRBJ2-7; 8 positions agree with TRBD1. CDR3 length: 16 residues. V was pared by 0 bases and J by 2 bases, with 7 bases of the junction left unmatched. Germline CDR1 SGHRS, CDR2 YFSETQ. CDR3 region: CASSLASGTGPYEQYF. In nucleotides, the CDR3 is TGCGCCAGCAGCTTGGCATCCGGGACAGGACCCTACGAGCAGTACTTC.

The genes are TRBV4-1 and TRBJ2-7, with a weak D call TRBD2 (5 bases). Trimming cost V 4 bases and J 2 bases, with 12 bases left between them. The CDR3 contains 14 residues. Looked up from germline, CDR1 is MGHRA and CDR2 is YSYEKL. The CDR3 DNA reads TGCGCCAGCAGCCGAAGTAGCGCGACCTACGAGCAGTACTTC. Translating gives CASSRSSATYEQYF.

The chain carries TRBV19 and TRBJ2-7, with D perhaps matching TRBD1 (6 bases). Per germline, CDR1 LNHDA and CDR2 SQIVND (reference sequence). The CDR3 has 13 residues. Trimming stripped 5 bases from V and 3 bases from J, with 11 bases between. The CDR3 DNA follows: TGTGCCAGTAGTCGGGACACCATCTACGAGCAGTACTTC. It codes for CASSRDTIYEQYF.

This clone was seen a single time. The chain is built from TRBV7-3 and TRBJ1-1; 7 positions agree with TRBD1. This CDR3 spans 14 amino acids. Germline V gene data show CDR1 as SGHTA and CDR2 as FQGTGA. V lost 5 bases to trimming and J lost 4 bases; unmatched junction nucleotides: 7. CDR3 DNA sequence: TGTGCCAGCAGCCTTAACCCAGGGGGCACTGAAGCTTTCTTT. It specifies CASSLNPGGTEAFF.

The chain uses TRBV18 and TRBJ2-7, with a weak D call TRBD1 (6 bases). V was shortened by 0 bases and J by 6 bases, with 18 bases between the two germline ends. CDR1 is KGHSH, CDR2 LQKENI, per germline. There are 16 residues in the CDR3. CDR3 DNA: TGTGCCAGCTCACCACCAGGTTTTAGCCAGGGGAGCGAGCAGTACTTC. Its protein product is CASSPPGFSQGSEQYF.

V gene TRBV24-1 combines with J gene TRBJ2-2, with a possible D match to TRBD1 (6 bases). The V gene's germline CDR1 is KGHDR and CDR2 SFDVKD. V lost 3 bases to trimming and J lost 2 bases, with 15 bases between them. This CDR3 has 17 amino acids. The CDR3 DNA reads as TGTGCCACCAGTGATGCCGCCAGGACAGATAACACCGGGGAGCTGTTTTTT. Residues: CATSDAARTDNTGELFF.

The gene calls are TRBV9 and TRBJ1-1, with D unresolved. The germline V and J ends were trimmed by 1 base and 7 bases, with 17 bases remaining between them. This CDR3 has 15 amino acids. Germline values: CDR1 SGDLS, CDR2 YYNGEE. The chain's CDR3 is CASSVWAVGMVEAFF. DNA for the CDR3: TGTGCCAGCAGCGTATGGGCAGTCGGTATGGTTGAAGCTTTCTTT.